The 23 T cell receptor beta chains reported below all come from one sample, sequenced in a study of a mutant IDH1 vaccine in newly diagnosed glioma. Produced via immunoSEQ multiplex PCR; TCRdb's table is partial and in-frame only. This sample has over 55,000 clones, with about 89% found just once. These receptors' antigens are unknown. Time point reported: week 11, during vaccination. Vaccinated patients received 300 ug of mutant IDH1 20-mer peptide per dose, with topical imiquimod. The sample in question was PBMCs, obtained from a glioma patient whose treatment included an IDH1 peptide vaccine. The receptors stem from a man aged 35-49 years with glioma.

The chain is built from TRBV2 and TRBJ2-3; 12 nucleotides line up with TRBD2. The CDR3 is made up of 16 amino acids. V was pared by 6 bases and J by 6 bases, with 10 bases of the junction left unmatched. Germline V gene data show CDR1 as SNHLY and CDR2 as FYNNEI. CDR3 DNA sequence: TGTGCCAGCAGACCTCTAGCGGGGGGGGTTAGGGATACGCAGTATTTT. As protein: CASRPLAGGVRDTQYF. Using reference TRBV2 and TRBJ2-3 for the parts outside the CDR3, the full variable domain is EPEVTQTPSHQVTQMGQEVILRCVPISNHLYFYWYRQILGQKVEFLVSFYNNEISEKSEIFDDQFSVERPDGSNFTLKIRSTKLEDSAMYFCASRPLAGGVRDTQYFGPGTRLTVL.

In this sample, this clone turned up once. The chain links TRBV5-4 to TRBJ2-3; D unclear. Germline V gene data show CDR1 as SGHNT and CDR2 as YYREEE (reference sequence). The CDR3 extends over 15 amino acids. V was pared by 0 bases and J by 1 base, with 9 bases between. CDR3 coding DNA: TGTGCCAGCAGCTTGGGGGGAAGGGGCACAGATACGCAGTATTTT. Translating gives CASSLGGRGTDTQYF.

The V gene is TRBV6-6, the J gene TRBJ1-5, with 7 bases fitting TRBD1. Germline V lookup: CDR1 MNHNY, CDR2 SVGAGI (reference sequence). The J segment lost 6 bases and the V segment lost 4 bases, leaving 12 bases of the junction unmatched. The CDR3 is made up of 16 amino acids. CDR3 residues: CASSLQGRKAGQPQHF. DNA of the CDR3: TGTGCCAGCAGTTTACAGGGGAGAAAGGCGGGTCAGCCCCAGCATTTT.

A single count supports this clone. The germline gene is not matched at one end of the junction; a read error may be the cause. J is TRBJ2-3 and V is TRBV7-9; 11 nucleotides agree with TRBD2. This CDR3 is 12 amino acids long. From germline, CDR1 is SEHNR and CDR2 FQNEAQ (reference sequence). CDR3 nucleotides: TGTGCCAGCAGCTTACCACTAGCGGGGGCGTTATTT. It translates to CASSLPLAGALF.

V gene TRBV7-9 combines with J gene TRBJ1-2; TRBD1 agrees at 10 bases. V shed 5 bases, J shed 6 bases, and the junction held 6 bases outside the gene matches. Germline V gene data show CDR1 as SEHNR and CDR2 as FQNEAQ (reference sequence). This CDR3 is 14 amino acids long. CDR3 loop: CASSRDRGGDGYTF. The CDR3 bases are TGTGCCAGCAGCCGGGACAGGGGTGGGGATGGCTACACCTTC.

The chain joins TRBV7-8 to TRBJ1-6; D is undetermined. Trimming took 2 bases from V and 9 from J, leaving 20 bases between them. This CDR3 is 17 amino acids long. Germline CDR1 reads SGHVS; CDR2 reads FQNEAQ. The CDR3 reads CASSLFGEPAFLSPLHF. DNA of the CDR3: TGTGCCAGCAGCTTATTCGGGGAACCGGCATTCCTTTCACCCCTCCACTTT.

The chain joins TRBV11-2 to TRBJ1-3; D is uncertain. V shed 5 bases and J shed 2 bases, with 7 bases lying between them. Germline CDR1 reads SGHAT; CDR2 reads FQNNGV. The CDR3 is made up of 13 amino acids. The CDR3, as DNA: TGTGCCAGCAGCGAAAACACTGGAAACACCATATATTTT. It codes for CASSENTGNTIYF.

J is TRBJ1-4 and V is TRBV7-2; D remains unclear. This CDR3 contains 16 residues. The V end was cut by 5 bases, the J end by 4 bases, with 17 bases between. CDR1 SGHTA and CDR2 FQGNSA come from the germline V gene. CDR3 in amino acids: CASSVGPPTRNEKLFF. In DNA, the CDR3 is TGTGCCAGCAGCGTAGGACCGCCGACCCGTAATGAAAAACTGTTTTTT.

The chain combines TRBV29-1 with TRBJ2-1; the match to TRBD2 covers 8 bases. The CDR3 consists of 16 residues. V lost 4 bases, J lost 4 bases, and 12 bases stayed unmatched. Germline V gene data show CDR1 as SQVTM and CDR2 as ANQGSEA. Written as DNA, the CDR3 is TGCAGCGTTGTAGAGTCAAGCGGGAGAGTTTACAATGAGCAGTTCTTC. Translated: CSVVESSGRVYNEQFF.

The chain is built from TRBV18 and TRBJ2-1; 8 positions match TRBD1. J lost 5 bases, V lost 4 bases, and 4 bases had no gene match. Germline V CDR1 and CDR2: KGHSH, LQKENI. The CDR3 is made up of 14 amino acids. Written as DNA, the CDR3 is TGTGCCAGCTCACAGAGACAGGGGAACAATGAGCAGTTCTTC. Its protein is CASSQRQGNNEQFF.

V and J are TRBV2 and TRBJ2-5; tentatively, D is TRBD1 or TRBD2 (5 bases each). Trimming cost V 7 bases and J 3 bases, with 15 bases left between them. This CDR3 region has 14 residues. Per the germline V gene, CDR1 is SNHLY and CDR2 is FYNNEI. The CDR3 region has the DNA TGTGCCAGCATGAGGGGAATGCGAGAAGAGACCCAGTACTTC. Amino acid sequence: CASMRGMREETQYF.

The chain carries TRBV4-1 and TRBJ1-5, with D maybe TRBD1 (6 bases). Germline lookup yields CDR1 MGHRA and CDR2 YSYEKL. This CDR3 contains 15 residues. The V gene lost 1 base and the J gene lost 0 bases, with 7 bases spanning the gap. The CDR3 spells CASSQGDNSNQPQHF. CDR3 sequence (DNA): TGCGCCAGCAGCCAAGGGGACAATAGCAATCAGCCCCAGCATTTT.

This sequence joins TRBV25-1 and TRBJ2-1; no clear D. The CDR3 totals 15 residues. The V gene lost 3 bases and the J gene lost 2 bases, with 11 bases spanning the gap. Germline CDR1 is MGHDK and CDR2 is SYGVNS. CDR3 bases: TGTGCCAGCAGTGATAGGCTACCCGCCTACAATGAGCAGTTCTTC. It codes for CASSDRLPAYNEQFF.

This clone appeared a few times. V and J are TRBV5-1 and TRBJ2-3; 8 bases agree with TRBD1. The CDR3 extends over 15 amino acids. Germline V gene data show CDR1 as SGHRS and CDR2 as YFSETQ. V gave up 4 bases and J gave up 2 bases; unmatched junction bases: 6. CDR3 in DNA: TGCGCCAGCAGCGGCGACAGGGGATACACAGATACGCAGTATTTT. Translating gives CASSGDRGYTDTQYF.

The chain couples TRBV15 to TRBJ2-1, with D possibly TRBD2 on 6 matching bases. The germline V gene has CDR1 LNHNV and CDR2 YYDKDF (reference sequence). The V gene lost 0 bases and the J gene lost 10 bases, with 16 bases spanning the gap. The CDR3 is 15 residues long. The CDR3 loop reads CATSRDFSRDSEQFF. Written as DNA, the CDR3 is TGTGCCACCAGCAGAGATTTTTCCCGGGACTCAGAGCAGTTCTTC.

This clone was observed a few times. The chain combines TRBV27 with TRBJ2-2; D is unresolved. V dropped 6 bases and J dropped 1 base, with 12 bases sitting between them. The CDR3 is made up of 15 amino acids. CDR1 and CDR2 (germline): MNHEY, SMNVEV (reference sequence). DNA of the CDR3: TGTGCCAGCAGGTCCTCTCTTCAGAACACCGGGGAGCTGTTTTTT. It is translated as CASRSSLQNTGELFF.

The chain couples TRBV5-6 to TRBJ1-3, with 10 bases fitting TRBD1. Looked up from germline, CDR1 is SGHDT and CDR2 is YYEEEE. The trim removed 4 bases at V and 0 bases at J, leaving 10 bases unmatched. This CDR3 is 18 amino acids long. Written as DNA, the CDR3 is TGTGCCAGCAGCCGGCCGGGACAGGGGTCTCTCTCTGGAAACACCATATATTTT. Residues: CASSRPGQGSLSGNTIYF.

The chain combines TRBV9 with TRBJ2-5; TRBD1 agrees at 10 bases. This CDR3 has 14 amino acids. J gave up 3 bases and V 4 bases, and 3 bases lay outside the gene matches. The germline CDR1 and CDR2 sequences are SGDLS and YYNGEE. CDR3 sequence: CASSPGTGEETQYF. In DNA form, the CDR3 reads TGTGCCAGCAGCCCCGGGACAGGGGAAGAGACCCAGTACTTC.

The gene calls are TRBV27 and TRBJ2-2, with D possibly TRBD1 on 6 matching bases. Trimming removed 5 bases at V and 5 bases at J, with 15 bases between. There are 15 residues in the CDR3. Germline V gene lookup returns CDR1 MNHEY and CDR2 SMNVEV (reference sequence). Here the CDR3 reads CASSPSGHRTGELFF. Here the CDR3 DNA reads TGTGCCAGCAGTCCCTCGGGACATCGGACCGGGGAGCTGTTTTTT.

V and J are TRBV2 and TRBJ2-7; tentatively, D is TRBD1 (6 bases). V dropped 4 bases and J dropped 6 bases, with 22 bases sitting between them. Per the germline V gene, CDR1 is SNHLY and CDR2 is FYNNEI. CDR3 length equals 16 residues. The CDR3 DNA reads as TGTGCCAGCAGTGGTCGGGGTTGGGCAGGGGAGAGCGAGCAGTACGTC. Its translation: CASSGRGWAGESEQYV.

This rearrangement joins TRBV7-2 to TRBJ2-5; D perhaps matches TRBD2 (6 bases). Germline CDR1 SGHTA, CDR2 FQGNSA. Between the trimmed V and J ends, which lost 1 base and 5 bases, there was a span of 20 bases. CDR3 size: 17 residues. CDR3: CASSLDGGRRGRETQYF. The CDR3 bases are TGTGCCAGCAGCTTAGATGGGGGGAGGAGGGGAAGGGAGACCCAGTACTTC.

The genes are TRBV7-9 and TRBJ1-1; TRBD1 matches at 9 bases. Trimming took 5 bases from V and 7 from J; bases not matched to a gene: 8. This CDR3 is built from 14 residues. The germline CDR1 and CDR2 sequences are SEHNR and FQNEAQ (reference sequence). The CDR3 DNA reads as TGTGCCAGCAGCCTGGGACAGGGATGGGGTGAAGCTTTCTTT. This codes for CASSLGQGWGEAFF.

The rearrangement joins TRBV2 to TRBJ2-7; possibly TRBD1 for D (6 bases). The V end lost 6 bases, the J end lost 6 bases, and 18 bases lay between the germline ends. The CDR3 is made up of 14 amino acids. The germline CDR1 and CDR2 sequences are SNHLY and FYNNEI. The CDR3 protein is CASSTTGRRGEQYF. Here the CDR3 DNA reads TGTGCCAGCAGCACTACAGGGCGACGCGGCGAGCAGTACTTC.